The next 16 T cell receptor beta chains were all read from a single sample in a study of OX40 agonist ivuxolimab in advanced cancers. The repertoire was sequenced with immunoSEQ multiplex PCR; TCRdb's copy has only in-frame clones and lacks some. The data hold fewer than 85,000 clones, with approximately 93% observed a single time. The material was CD4+ or CD8+ T cells sorted from blood, obtained in a trial of the OX40 agonist ivuxolimab. These receptors were collected from an adult with an advanced solid tumor such as melanoma, head and neck, liver or kidney cancer.

This chain uses TRBV6-6 with TRBJ1-2; D possibly corresponds to TRBD1 (6 bases). The V gene lost 6 bases and the J gene lost 4 bases, with 15 bases spanning the gap. The germline CDR1 and CDR2 sequences are MNHNY and SVGAGI (reference sequence). This CDR3 is built from 14 residues. The CDR3: CASRQGQSFYGYTF. The CDR3 DNA is TGTGCCAGCAGGCAAGGACAGTCCTTCTATGGCTACACCTTC.

The genes are TRBV5-1 and TRBJ1-1; no reliable D call. CDR1 is SGHRS, CDR2 YFSETQ, per germline. V was shortened by 1 base and J by 1 base, with 8 bases between the two germline ends. The CDR3 is made up of 14 amino acids. CDR3: CASSLSRQNTEAFF. DNA of the CDR3: TGCGCCAGCAGCTTGTCGAGACAGAACACTGAAGCTTTCTTT.

The chain links TRBV9 to TRBJ1-3, with D uncertain. V was clipped by 4 bases and J by 8 bases, with 16 bases between them. The CDR3 is 14 residues long. Per germline, CDR1 SGDLS and CDR2 YYNGEE. CDR3 DNA: TGTGCCAGCAGCACGTCGGACCCGAGGGACACCATATATTTT. This encodes CASSTSDPRDTIYF.

The chain is built from TRBV29-1 and TRBJ2-3; D ambiguous. Germline values: CDR1 SQVTM, CDR2 ANQGSEA. The CDR3 extends over 14 amino acids. The V and J ends lost 3 bases and 1 base respectively, with 11 bases between them. Here the CDR3 reads CSVEVGQGTDTQYF. CDR3 DNA: TGCAGCGTTGAGGTCGGGCAGGGCACAGATACGCAGTATTTT.

The chain is built from TRBV10-3 and TRBJ2-5, with 10 positions matching TRBD2. The CDR3 sequence is 12 residues long. Germline loops: CDR1 ENHRY, CDR2 SYGVKD. Trimming removed 8 bases from V and 5 bases from J; junction bases left unmatched: 2. The CDR3 spells CAIGTSVETQYF. The CDR3 DNA reads as TGTGCCATCGGGACTAGCGTGGAGACCCAGTACTTC.

The chain employs TRBV11-2 and TRBJ2-3; 9 bases are a match to TRBD2. CDR1 is SGHAT, CDR2 FQNNGV, per germline. With 5 bases clipped from V and 7 bases from J, the junction kept 10 bases outside the gene matches. The CDR3 runs 15 residues. Here the CDR3 reads CASSAGGRASNTQYF. CDR3 DNA: TGTGCCAGCAGCGCGGGCGGGAGGGCTTCAAATACGCAGTATTTT.

The J gene is TRBJ1-5, the V gene TRBV19; D unclear. Trimming removed 4 bases at V and 6 bases at J, with 16 bases between. Looked up from germline, CDR1 is LNHDA and CDR2 is SQIVND (reference sequence). CDR3 length: 15 residues. The CDR3 spells CASSRSMVVGQPQHF. Written as DNA, the CDR3 is TGTGCCAGTAGTAGATCGATGGTAGTCGGTCAGCCCCAGCATTTT.

This clone was picked up one time. The chain links TRBV6-1 to TRBJ2-7, with 12 bases identical to TRBD2. The CDR3 loop spans 14 amino acids. The junction had 1 base not matched to a gene; V was cut back by 7 bases and J by 0 bases. Germline CDR1 reads MNHNS; CDR2 reads SASEGT. As DNA, the CDR3 is TGTGCCAGCACTAGCGGGGGGGACTCCTACGAGCAGTACTTC. Protein: CASTSGGDSYEQYF.

The rearrangement links TRBV5-6 to TRBJ1-2; D gene ambiguous. The CDR3 is made up of 14 amino acids. Trimming left V 4 bases short and J 8 bases short, with 18 bases between. Germline CDR1 reads SGHDT; CDR2 reads YYEEEE. CDR3: CASSPRGELRGYTF. In DNA form, the CDR3 reads TGTGCCAGCAGCCCCCGGGGAGAGCTCAGGGGCTACACCTTC.

The chain links TRBV6-1 to TRBJ1-5; TRBD1 matches 7 bases. Germline CDR1 is MNHNS and CDR2 is SASEGT. The CDR3 length is 13 residues. J was trimmed by 7 bases and V by 6 bases; bases with no gene match: 6. The DNA for the CDR3 is TGTGCCAGCAGAGACAGGGACGGACAGCCCCAGCATTTT. It specifies CASRDRDGQPQHF.

V and J are TRBV19 and TRBJ1-1, with D possibly matching TRBD1 (5 bases). Germline CDR1 is LNHDA and CDR2 is SQIVND (reference sequence). Deletions cut 8 bases from V and 4 bases from J, with 14 bases between. CDR3 length equals 13 residues. The chain's CDR3 is CASRLRGTTEAFF. The CDR3 nucleotides are TGTGCCAGTCGATTACGGGGGACCACTGAAGCTTTCTTT. The full variable domain, completed using reference TRBV19 and TRBJ1-1, is DGGITQSPKYLFRKEGQNVTLSCEQNLNHDAMYWYRQDPGQGLRLIYYSQIVNDFQKGDIAEGYSVSREKKESFPLTVTSAQKNPTAFYLCASRLRGTTEAFFGQGTRLTVV.

The chain links TRBV19 to TRBJ2-2; D uncertain. Germline V gene sequence: CDR1 LNHDA, CDR2 SQIVND (reference sequence). The CDR3 extends over 14 amino acids. The germline V and J ends were trimmed by 6 bases and 4 bases, with 12 bases remaining between them. The chain's CDR3 is CASRAAYATGELFF. Here the CDR3 DNA reads TGTGCCAGTAGGGCCGCCTATGCCACCGGGGAGCTGTTTTTT.

The chain has TRBV13 and TRBJ2-1; D perhaps matches TRBD2 (6 bases). The length of the CDR3 is 15 residues. Germline V gene lookup returns CDR1 PRHDT and CDR2 FYEKMQ (reference sequence). The germline V and J ends were trimmed by 0 bases and 7 bases, with 13 bases remaining between them. The CDR3 region has the DNA TGTGCCAGCAGCTTAGGCCCAGGGACTGGAAATGAGCAGTTCTTC. This translates into CASSLGPGTGNEQFF. Supplemented by reference TRBV13 and TRBJ2-1, the full variable domain reads AAGVIQSPRHLIKEKRETATLKCYPIPRHDTVYWYQQGPGQDPQFLISFYEKMQSDKGSIPDRFSAQQFSDYHSELNMSSLELGDSALYFCASSLGPGTGNEQFFGPGTRLTVL.

Only one count was recorded for this clone. The rearrangement links TRBV11-3 to TRBJ2-7; D is possibly TRBD1 (6 bases). V was trimmed by 4 bases and J by 7 bases, leaving 23 bases between them. CDR3 size: 16 residues. Looked up from germline, CDR1 is SGHNT and CDR2 is YENEEA. For the CDR3, the DNA is TGTGCCAGCAGCTCCCTCACAGGGAAGGGGGAGAGGGAGCAGTACTTC. It yields the protein CASSSLTGKGEREQYF.

V is TRBV27 and J is TRBJ2-7; maybe TRBD2 (6 bases). The CDR3 runs to 16 residues. Trimming took off 1 base at V and 2 bases at J, with 15 bases between the two ends. In germline, CDR1 is MNHEY, CDR2 SMNVEV (reference sequence). The DNA for the CDR3 is TGTGCCAGCAGTTTATTGGGGGGAACCCAGGCCTACGAGCAGTACTTC. It encodes CASSLLGGTQAYEQYF.

The chain recombines TRBV7-2 with TRBJ2-1; maybe TRBD1 (5 bases). Per germline, CDR1 SGHTA and CDR2 FQGNSA. This CDR3 has 16 amino acids. With 2 bases removed from V and 0 bases from J, the gap between germline ends came to 11 bases. CDR3: CASSLRGQSSYNEQFF. For the CDR3, the DNA is TGTGCCAGCAGCTTAAGGGGCCAGAGCTCCTACAATGAGCAGTTCTTC.